A single T cell receptor beta chain is shown here with its context. The antigen this receptor binds is unknown. No base quality information exists; no much larger clone differs at one position. CDR1 is given as DFQATT and CDR2 as SNEGSKA, both from the germline V gene (reference sequence). Germline trimming: 0 bases from V, 1 base from J; junction bases outside gene matches: 3. The CDR3, cysteine through phenylalanine, is 15 amino acids long. The only DNA kept is the CDR3, 45 bases in frame from the first base. This entry comes from a study of blood T cells in healthy people across ages (dated by TCRdb to between 2014 and 2017). Describing the broader study: Template switching captured roughly one uniquely barcoded TCR beta cDNA molecule per two T cells in model experiments. Age-related changes in TCR beta repertoire diversity were measured in the study by deep sequencing normalized with unique cDNA molecular identifiers. The donors were split into four age groups: young (average roughly 15 years), middle-aged (39), aged (62) and long-lived (over 75). To avoid experimental bias, donors of different ages were spread randomly across the sequencing lanes. For two donors (one aged 18 to 30 and one aged 80 or older), the study analyzed two additional independent replicas of 1 million unique cDNA reads from the same blood draw. Study-wide conclusions, independent of this receptor: As age increased, observed TCR beta diversity per million T cells dropped in a roughly linear way, and a significant reduction was already evident by age roughly 40. Because donor CMV infection status was unknown, age-related changes in expanded clonotypes were potentially confounded. The percentage of naive T cells measured by flow cytometry correlated strongly with observed TCR beta diversity. Total diversity estimates from one million sequenced T cells were considered lower bounds and underestimates. Compared with the aged group, the long-lived group had more naive CD4+ T cells, fewer expanded clones and increased TCR diversity, a pattern suggesting age selection. Because profiling used bulk unsorted PBMCs, naive and antigen-experienced compartments could not be compared conclusively.

Receptor amplification or capture employed 5' RACE. The sequencing machine was an Illumina HiSeq 2500. A second PCR of about 6 to 12 cycles was run with a J-beta primer mix and a sample-barcoded 5' primer. A unique molecular identifier was introduced onto each TCR beta cDNA molecule by a template-switch 5' adaptor carrying 12 random nucleotides. Each sample yielded at least 3 million CDR3-containing paired-end reads. First-strand cDNA synthesis was performed from all RNA using the Mint cDNA synthesis kit, with priming by a TRBC-specific oligonucleotide. Following uracil-DNA glycosylase treatment, a first 18-cycle PCR with universal primers M1SS and BC2_uni_R was performed on all cDNA. The authors' pipeline ran thus. For normalization, 1 million high-quality reads, each with a distinct molecular identifier, were randomly selected from each sample. Reads with shared molecular identifiers were discarded instead of being binned into consensus sequences. MiTCR, set to a Q25 quality threshold and the strictest error-elimination algorithm, was used for CDR3 identification, clonotype clustering and error correction. A nonparametric unseen species model with Euler transformation was used to estimate lower-bound total TCR beta diversity. The public reads were reprocessed in TCRdb via fastp at Q25 and MiXCR, keeping in-frame beta chains. Records with the same CDR3 protein are collapsed into one entry carrying the most frequent genes and DNA. Here the V and J calls rest on TCRdb's processing, not on the authors' analysis. The sample table lists over 950,000 distinct CDR3 sequences, roughly half of them with a count of one. About 20% of the sample goes to the ten largest clones.

The 39 donors, aged about 6 to 100 years, were systemically healthy Caucasian individuals from Russia. Roughly 10 milliliters of peripheral blood were drawn from each donor into EDTA-treated Vacutainer tubes. PBMCs were isolated by Ficoll-Paque density-gradient centrifugation, with at least 6 million obtained per sample. Trizol reagent was used to extract total RNA from PBMCs, with at least 5 micrograms per sample. Naive CD45RAhigh/CD27high T cell percentages were measured by flow cytometry on a PBMC aliquot from every donor. Sequencing was carried out using blood. This sequence uses TRBV20-1 and TRBJ2-5, and TRBD2 matches 9 of the central bases. The TCR comes from an older woman in good health. The DNA sequence follows: TGCAGTGCTAGAGATCGACTAGCGGCCCAAGAGACCCAGTACTTC. Protein translation: CSARDRLAAQETQYF.